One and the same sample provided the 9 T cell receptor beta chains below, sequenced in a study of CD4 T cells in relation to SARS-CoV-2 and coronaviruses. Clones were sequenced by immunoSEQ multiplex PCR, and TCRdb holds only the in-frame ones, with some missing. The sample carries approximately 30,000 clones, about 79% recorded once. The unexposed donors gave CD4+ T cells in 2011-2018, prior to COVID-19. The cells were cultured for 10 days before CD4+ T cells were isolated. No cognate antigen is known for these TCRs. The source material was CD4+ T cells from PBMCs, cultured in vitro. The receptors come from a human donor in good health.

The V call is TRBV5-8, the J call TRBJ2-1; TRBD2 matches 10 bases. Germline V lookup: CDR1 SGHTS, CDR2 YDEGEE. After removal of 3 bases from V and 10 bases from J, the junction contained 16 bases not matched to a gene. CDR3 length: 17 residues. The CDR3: CASSSSSGGNRRWEQFF. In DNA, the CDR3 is TGTGCCAGCAGCTCTTCTAGCGGGGGAAACAGGAGGTGGGAGCAGTTCTTC.

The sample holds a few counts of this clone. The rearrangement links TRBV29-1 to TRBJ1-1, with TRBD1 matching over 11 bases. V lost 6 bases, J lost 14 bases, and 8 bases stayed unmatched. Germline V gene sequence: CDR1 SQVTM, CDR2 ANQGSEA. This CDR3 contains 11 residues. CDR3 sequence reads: CSVGGRTGGFF. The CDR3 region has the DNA TGCAGCGTGGGCGGCCGGACAGGGGGCTTCTTT.

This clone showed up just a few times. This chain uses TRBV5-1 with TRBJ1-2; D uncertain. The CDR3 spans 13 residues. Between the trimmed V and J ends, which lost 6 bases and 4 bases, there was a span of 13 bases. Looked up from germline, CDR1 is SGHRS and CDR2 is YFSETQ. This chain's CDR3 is CASTQEGIYGYTF. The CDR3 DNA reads TGCGCCAGCACCCAGGAGGGTATCTATGGCTACACCTTC.

The CDR3 DNA follows: TGTGCCAGCAGCCAGCCCCGAAGGGACAGGGGGAGAAGAGAGACCCAGTACTTC. This codes for CASSQPRRDRGRRETQYF. The V call is TRBV3-1 (or the pseudogene TRBV3-2), the J call TRBJ2-5; 11 nucleotides line up with TRBD1. Germline loops: CDR1 LGHDT, CDR2 YNNKEL (reference sequence). The CDR3 is 18 residues long. The V and J ends lost 3 bases and 4 bases, in that order; junction bases with no gene match: 13.

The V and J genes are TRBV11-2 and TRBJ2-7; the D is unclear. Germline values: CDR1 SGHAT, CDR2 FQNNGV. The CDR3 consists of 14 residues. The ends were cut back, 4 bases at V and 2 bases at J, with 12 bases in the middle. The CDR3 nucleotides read TGTGCCAGCAGCTCACTAAAAGCGACCTACGAGCAGTACTTC. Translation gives CASSSLKATYEQYF.

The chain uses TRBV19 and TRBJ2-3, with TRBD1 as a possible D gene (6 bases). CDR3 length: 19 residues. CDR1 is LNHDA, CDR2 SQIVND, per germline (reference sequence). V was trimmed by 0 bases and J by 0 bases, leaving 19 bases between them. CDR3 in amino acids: CASSIELGAGSSSTDTQYF. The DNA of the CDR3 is TGTGCCAGTAGTATAGAGCTGGGGGCAGGGTCCTCTAGCACAGATACGCAGTATTTT.

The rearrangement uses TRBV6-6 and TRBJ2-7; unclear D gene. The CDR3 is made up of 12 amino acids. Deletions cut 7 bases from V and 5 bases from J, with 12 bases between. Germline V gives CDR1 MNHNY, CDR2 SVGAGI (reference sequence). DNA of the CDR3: TGTGCCAGCAAAGATGCCCCGAACGAGCAGTACTTC. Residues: CASKDAPNEQYF.

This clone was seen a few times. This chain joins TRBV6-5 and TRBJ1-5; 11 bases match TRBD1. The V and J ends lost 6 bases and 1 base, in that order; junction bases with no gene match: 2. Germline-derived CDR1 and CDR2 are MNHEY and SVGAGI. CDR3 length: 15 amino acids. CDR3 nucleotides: TGTGCCAGCAGGGGGACAGGGGGAAGCAATCAGCCCCAGCATTTT. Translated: CASRGTGGSNQPQHF.

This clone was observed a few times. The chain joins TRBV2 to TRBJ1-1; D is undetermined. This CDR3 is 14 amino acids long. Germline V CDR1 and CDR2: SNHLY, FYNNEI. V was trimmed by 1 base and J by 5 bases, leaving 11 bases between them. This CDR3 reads CASSEEALGTEAFF. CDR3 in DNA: TGTGCCAGCAGTGAAGAAGCTTTGGGGACTGAAGCTTTCTTT. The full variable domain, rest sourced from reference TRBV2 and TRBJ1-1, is EPEVTQTPSHQVTQMGQEVILRCVPISNHLYFYWYRQILGQKVEFLVSFYNNEISEKSEIFDDQFSVERPDGSNFTLKIRSTKLEDSAMYFCASSEEALGTEAFFGQGTRLTVV.